The 12 T cell receptor beta chains reported below all come from one sample, sequenced in a study of cytomegalovirus exposure and HLA in healthy donors. Primers for the PCR totalled 60 Vbeta and 13 Jbeta. Only in-frame clones appear in the TCRdb table, and some are missing; sequencing was by immunoSEQ multiplex PCR. The specimen's table records approximately 120,000 clones. The specimen was PBMCs. The receptors here all came from a woman aged 55-75 years in good health and CMV-seronegative.

V usage is TRBV11-2 and J usage is TRBJ2-3; 14 bases match TRBD2. CDR3 length: 19 residues. The trim removed 0 bases at V and 6 bases at J, leaving 11 bases unmatched. CDR1 and CDR2 (germline): SGHAT, FQNNGV. CDR3 in amino acids: CASSLDGGLAGVSTDTQYF. For the CDR3, the DNA is TGTGCCAGCAGCTTAGACGGGGGACTAGCGGGAGTCTCGACGGATACGCAGTATTTT.

The rearrangement links TRBV7-2 to TRBJ1-6; tentative D call: TRBD1 (5 bases). This CDR3 region has 13 residues. The germline V gene encodes CDR1 SGHTA and CDR2 FQGNSA. Trimming removed 3 bases at V and 8 bases at J, with 8 bases between. CDR3 DNA: TGTGCCAGCAGCTTCATAGGGGATTCACCCCTCCACTTT. Protein sequence: CASSFIGDSPLHF.

The chain has TRBV29-1 and TRBJ1-2; TRBD1 matches at 8 bases. The trim removed 3 bases at V and 9 bases at J, leaving 18 bases unmatched. The CDR3 totals 16 residues. Germline lookup yields CDR1 SQVTM and CDR2 ANQGSEA. The CDR3 DNA follows: TGCAGCGTTGAGGAATTCCCGGGACAGGCGAGTAGAAGCTACACCTTC. Its translation: CSVEEFPGQASRSYTF. Variable domain in full (rest from reference TRBV29-1 and TRBJ1-2): SAVISQKPSRDICQRGTSLTIQCQVDSQVTMMFWYRQQPGQSLTLIATANQGSEATYESGFVIDKFPISRPNLTFSTLTVSNMSPEDSSIYLCSVEEFPGQASRSYTFGSGTRLTVV.

V and J are TRBV6-5 and TRBJ1-4; the D is unclear. Trimming removed 0 bases at V and 4 bases at J, with 12 bases between. The germline CDR1 and CDR2 sequences are MNHEY and SVGAGI. This CDR3 spans 16 amino acids. DNA of the CDR3: TGTGCCAGCAGTTACTCTTGGGCAGTTGGTAATGAAAAACTGTTTTTT. Translating it yields CASSYSWAVGNEKLFF.

This sequence joins TRBV6-1 and TRBJ1-6; 9 positions match TRBD1. The CDR3 spans 15 residues. The V segment lost 2 bases and the J segment 6 bases; nucleotides outside the gene matches: 2. Per the germline V gene, CDR1 is MNHNS and CDR2 is SASEGT. The CDR3 nucleotides are TGTGCCAGCAGTGAATGGGACAGGGCTAATTCACCCCTCCACTTT. It encodes CASSEWDRANSPLHF.

The V and J genes are TRBV18 and TRBJ2-1; no definite D call. Trimming pared 3 bases from V and 5 bases from J, leaving 11 bases between. CDR3 size: 14 residues. From germline, CDR1 is KGHSH and CDR2 LQKENI. The DNA for the CDR3 is TGTGCCAGCTCACCTTTCGACTCGGACAATGAGCAGTTCTTC. Translating it yields CASSPFDSDNEQFF. Supplemented by reference TRBV18 and TRBJ2-1, the full variable domain reads NAGVMQNPRHLVRRRGQEARLRCSPMKGHSHVYWYRQLPEEGLKFMVYLQKENIIDESGMPKERFSAEFPKEGPSILRIQQVVRGDSAAYFCASSPFDSDNEQFFGPGTRLTVL.

J is TRBJ2-1 and V is TRBV20-1; the D gene is possibly TRBD1 (7 bases). Germline V gene sequence: CDR1 DFQATT, CDR2 SNEGSKA (reference sequence). The length of the CDR3 is 11 residues. V lost 7 bases to trimming and J lost 8 bases, with 12 bases between them. CDR3 residues: CSVVRGDEQFF. The CDR3 DNA follows: TGCAGTGTTGTCAGGGGGGATGAGCAGTTCTTC.

The chain has TRBV28 and TRBJ1-4; D might be TRBD1 (5 bases). The length of the CDR3 is 15 residues. CDR1 and CDR2 (germline): MDHEN, SYDVKM. V shed 5 bases and J shed 4 bases, with 14 bases lying between them. The CDR3 DNA reads TGTGCCAGCAGTCCCGTGGCAGGGCATAATGAAAAACTGTTTTTT. Translation gives CASSPVAGHNEKLFF.

The rearrangement uses TRBV29-1 and TRBJ1-4; D might be TRBD1 (5 bases). Trimming cost V 6 bases and J 7 bases, with 18 bases left between them. Per the germline V gene, CDR1 is SQVTM and CDR2 is ANQGSEA. The CDR3 totals 14 residues. The CDR3 protein is CSVLGREGGEKLFF. The CDR3 DNA follows: TGCAGCGTCTTGGGCAGGGAGGGAGGTGAAAAACTGTTTTTT.

The V and J genes are TRBV5-1 and TRBJ2-1; 8 bases agree with TRBD2. Trimming at V came to 0 bases and at J to 5 bases, leaving 4 bases not matched to a gene. The CDR3 has 15 residues. CDR1 is SGHRS and CDR2 is YFSETQ in the germline V gene. CDR3 nucleotides: TGCGCCAGCAGCTTGGTTCCGGGAGGGGACAATGAGCAGTTCTTC. Translated, it gives CASSLVPGGDNEQFF.

The chain couples TRBV10-3 to TRBJ1-6; the D gene is possibly TRBD1 (6 bases). The germline CDR1 and CDR2 sequences are ENHRY and SYGVKD. The V end was cut by 7 bases, the J end by 10 bases, with 17 bases between. This CDR3 comprises 14 residues. The CDR3 is CAIKEKGVASPLHF. As DNA, the CDR3 is TGTGCCATCAAAGAAAAGGGGGTAGCATCACCCCTCCACTTT.

The chain has TRBV7-9 and TRBJ1-2, with D unresolved. The germline V gene has CDR1 SEHNR and CDR2 FQNEAQ (reference sequence). V was clipped by 7 bases and J by 5 bases, with 11 bases between them. CDR3 length: 12 amino acids. In DNA, the CDR3 is TGTGCCAGCACCAAAGGCGGGTATGGCTACACCTTC. Its protein product is CASTKGGYGYTF.